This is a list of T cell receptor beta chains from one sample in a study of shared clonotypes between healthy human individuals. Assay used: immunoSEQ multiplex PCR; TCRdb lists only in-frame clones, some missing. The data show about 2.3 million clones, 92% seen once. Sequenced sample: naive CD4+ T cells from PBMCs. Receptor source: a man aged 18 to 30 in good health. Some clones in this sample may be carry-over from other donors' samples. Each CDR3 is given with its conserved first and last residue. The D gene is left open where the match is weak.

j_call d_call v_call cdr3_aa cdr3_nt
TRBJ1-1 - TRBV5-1 CASSNLGSATEAFF TGCGCCAGCAGTAATCTAGGGAGCGCCACTGAAGCTTTCTTT
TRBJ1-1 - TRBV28 CASSPSPDTEAFF TGTGCCAGCAGTCCATCCCCGGACACTGAAGCTTTCTTT
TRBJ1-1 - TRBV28 CASSYRQGPLTEAFF TGTGCCAGCAGTTACCGGCAGGGGCCCCTCACTGAAGCTTTCTTT
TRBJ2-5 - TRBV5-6 CASSGKGRTFQETQYF TGTGCCAGCAGCGGAAAGGGACGTACCTTTCAAGAGACCCAGTACTTC
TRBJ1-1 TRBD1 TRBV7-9 CASSDRQGNKVTEAFF TGTGCCAGCAGCGACAGACAGGGGAATAAGGTGACTGAAGCTTTCTTT
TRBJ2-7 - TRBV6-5 CASSYRVSSSYEQYF TGTGCCAGCAGTTACAGAGTCAGCAGCTCCTACGAGCAGTACTTC
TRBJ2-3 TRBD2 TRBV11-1 CASSLAGGPSPTQYF TGTGCCAGCAGCCTAGCGGGAGGGCCCTCTCCTACGCAGTATTTT
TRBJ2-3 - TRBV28 CASSPGATQYF TGTGCCAGCAGTCCAGGGGCGACGCAGTATTTT
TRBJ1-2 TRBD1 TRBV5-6 CASSLVAGGPYGYTF TGTGCCAGCAGCTTGGTGGCAGGGGGCCCCTATGGCTACACCTTC
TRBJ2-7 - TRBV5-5 CASSSHGTVSSYEQYF TGTGCCAGCAGCTCCCACGGGACTGTCAGCTCCTACGAGCAGTACTTC
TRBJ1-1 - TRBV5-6 CASSLGGQFIYTEAFF TGTGCCAGCAGCTTGGGGGGGCAGTTTATCTACACTGAAGCTTTCTTT
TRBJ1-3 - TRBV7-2 CASSFLSPHSGNTIYF TGTGCCAGCAGCTTTTTAAGTCCCCACTCTGGAAACACCATATATTTT
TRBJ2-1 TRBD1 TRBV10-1 CASRVFITGGESSYNEQFF TGCGCCAGCAGGGTATTCATAACAGGGGGCGAAAGCTCCTACAATGAGCAGTTCTTC
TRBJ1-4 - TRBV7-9 CASSLRFNEKLFF TGTGCCAGCAGCTTACGTTTTAATGAAAAACTGTTTTTT
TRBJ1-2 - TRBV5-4 CASSLAGVGGYTF TGTGCCAGCAGCTTGGCAGGGGTAGGTGGCTACACCTTC
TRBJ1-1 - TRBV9 CASSVGGAGMTEAFF TGTGCCAGCAGCGTAGGGGGGGCAGGGATGACTGAAGCTTTCTTT
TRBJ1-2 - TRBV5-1 CASSLTPQGDYGYTF TGCGCCAGCAGCTTGACCCCACAGGGAGACTATGGCTACACCTTC
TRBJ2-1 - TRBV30 CAWTRMNNEQFF TGTGCCTGGACTCGGATGAACAATGAGCAGTTCTTC
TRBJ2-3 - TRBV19 CATRKSWGRITDTQYF TGTGCCACCCGGAAGAGTTGGGGCAGGATTACAGATACGCAGTATTTT
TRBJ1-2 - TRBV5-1 CASSLGGPLSGYTF TGCGCCAGCAGCTTGGGGGGACCCCTTAGCGGCTACACCTTC
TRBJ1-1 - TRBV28 CATESPVAMNTEAFF TGTGCCACCGAATCCCCGGTTGCGATGAACACTGAAGCTTTCTTT
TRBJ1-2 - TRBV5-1 CASKYFEGFYGYTF TGCGCCAGCAAGTATTTCGAGGGCTTCTATGGCTACACCTTC